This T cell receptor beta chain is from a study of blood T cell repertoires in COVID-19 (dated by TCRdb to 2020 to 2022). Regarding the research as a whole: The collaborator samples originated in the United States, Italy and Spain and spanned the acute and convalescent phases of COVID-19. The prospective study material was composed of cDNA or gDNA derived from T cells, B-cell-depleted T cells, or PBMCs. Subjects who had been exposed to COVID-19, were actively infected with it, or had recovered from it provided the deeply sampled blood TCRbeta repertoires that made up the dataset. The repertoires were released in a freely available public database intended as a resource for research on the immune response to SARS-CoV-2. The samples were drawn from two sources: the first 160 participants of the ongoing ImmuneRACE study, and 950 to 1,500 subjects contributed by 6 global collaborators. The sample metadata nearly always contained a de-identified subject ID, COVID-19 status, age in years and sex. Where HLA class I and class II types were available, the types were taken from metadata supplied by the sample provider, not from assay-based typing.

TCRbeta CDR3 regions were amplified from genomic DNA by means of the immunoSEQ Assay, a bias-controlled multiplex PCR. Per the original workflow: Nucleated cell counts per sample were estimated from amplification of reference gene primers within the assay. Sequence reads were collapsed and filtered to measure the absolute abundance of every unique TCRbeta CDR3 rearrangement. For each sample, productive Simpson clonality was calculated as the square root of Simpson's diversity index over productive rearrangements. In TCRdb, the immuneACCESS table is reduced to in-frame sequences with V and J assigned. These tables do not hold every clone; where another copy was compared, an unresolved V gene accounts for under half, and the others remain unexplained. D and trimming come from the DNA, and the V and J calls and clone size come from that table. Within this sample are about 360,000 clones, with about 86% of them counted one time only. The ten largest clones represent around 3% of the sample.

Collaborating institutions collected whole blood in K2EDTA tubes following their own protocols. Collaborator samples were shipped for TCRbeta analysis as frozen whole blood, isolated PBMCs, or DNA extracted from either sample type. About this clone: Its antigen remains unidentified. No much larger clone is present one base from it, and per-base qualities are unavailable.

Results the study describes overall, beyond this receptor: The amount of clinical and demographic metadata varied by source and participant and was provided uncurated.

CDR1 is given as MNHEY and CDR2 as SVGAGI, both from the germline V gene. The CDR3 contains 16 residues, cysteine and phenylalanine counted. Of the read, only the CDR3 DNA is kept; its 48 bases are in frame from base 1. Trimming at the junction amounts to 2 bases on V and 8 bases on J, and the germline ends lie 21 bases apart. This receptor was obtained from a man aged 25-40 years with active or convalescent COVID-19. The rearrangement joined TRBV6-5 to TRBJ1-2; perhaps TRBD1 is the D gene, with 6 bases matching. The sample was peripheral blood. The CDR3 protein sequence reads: CASSYRRGGAGPGYTF. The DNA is TGTGCCAGCAGTTACCGTCGCGGGGGCGCCGGGCCCGGCTACACCTTC.